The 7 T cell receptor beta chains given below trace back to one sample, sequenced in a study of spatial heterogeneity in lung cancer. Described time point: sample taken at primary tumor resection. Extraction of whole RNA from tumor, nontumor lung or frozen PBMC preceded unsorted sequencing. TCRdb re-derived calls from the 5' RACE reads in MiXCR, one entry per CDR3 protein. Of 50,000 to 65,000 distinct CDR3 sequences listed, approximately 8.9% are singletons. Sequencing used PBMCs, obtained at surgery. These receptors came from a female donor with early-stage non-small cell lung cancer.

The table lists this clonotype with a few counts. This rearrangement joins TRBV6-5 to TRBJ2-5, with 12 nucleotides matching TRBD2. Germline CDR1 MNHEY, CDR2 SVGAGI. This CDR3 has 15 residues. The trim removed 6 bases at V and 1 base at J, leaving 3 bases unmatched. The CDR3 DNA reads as TGTGCCAGCAGCCAACTAGCGGGGGGCCAAGAGACCCAGTACTTC. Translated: CASSQLAGGQETQYF.

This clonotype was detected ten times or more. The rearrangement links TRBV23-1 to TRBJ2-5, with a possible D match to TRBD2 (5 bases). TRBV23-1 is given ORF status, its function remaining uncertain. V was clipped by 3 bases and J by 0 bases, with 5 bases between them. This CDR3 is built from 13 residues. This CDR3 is CASSQGDQETQYF. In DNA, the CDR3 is TGCGCCAGCAGTCAGGGAGACCAAGAGACCCAGTACTTC.

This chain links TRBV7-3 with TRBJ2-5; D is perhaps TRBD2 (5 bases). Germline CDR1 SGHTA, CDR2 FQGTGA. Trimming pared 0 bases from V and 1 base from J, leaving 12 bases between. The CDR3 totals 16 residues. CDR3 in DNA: TGTGCCAGCAGCTTAACCGGGATGACGGGCCAAGAGACCCAGTACTTC. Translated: CASSLTGMTGQETQYF.

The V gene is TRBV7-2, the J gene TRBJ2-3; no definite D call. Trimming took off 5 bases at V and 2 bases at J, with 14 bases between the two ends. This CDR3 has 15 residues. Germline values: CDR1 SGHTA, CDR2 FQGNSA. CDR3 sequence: CASSRDGQDTDTQYF. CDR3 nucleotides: TGTGCCAGCAGCCGCGACGGCCAAGACACAGATACGCAGTATTTT.

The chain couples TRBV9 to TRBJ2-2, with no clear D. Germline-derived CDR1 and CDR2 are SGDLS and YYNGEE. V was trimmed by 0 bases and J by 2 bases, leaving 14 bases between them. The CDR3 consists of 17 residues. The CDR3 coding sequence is TGTGCCAGCAGCGTAGGTGGAATTAGGCGCAACACCGGGGAGCTGTTTTTT. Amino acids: CASSVGGIRRNTGELFF.

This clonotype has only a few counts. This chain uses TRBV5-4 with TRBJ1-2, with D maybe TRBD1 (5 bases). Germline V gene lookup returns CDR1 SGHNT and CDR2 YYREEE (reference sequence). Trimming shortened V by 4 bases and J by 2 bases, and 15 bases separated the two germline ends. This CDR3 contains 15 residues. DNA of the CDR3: TGTGCCAGCAGCCCGGGGGACCCGATAAACTATGGCTACACCTTC. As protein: CASSPGDPINYGYTF.

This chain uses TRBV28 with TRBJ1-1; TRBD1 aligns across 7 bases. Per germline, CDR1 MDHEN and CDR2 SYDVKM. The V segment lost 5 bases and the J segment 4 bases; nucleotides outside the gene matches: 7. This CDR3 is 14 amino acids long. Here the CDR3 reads CASSGQGVSTEAFF. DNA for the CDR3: TGTGCCAGCAGTGGCCAGGGGGTGAGCACTGAAGCTTTCTTT.